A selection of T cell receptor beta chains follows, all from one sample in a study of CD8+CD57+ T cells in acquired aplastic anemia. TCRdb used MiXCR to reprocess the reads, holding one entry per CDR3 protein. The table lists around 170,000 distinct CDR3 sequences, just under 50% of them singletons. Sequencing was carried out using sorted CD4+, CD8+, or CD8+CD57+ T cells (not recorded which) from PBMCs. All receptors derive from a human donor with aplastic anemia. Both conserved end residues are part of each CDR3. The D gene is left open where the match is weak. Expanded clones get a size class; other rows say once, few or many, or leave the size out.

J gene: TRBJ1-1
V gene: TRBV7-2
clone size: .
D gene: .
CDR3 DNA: TGTGCCAGCAGCGGAGCCCGGGGATCCACTGAAGCTTTCTTT
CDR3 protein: CASSGARGSTEAFF

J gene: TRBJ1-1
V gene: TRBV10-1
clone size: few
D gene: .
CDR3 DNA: TGCGCCAGCAGTGAGCTGAACACTGAAGCTTTCTTT
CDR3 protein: CASSELNTEAFF

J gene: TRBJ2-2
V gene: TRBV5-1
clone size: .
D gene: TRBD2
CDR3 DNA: TGCGCCAGCAGCTTCCTAGCGGGAGGGGGGGAGCTGTTTTTT
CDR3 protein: CASSFLAGGGELFF

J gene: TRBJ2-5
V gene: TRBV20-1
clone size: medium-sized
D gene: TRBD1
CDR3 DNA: TGCAGTGCCCCCGACAGGGGGGATGGGGGCTCGTACTTC
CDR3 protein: CSAPDRGDGGSYF

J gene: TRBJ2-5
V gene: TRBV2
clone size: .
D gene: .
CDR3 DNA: TGTGCCAGCAGTGACCGGGGGGCATGGGAGACCCAGTACTTC
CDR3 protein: CASSDRGAWETQYF

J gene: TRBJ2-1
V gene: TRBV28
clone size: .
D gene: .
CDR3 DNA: TGTGCCAGCAGTTTAATAGGGAGCTACAATGAGCAGTTCTTC
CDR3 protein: CASSLIGSYNEQFF

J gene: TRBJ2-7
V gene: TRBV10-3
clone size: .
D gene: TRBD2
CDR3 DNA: TGTGCCATCAGTGCCCGCGGGCGGGGGGCCATCTACGAGCAGTACTTC
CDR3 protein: CAISARGRGAIYEQYF

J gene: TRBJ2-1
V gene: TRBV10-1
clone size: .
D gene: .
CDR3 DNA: TGCGCCAGCAGTGATTTCCATGAGCAGTTCTTC
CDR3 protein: CASSDFHEQFF

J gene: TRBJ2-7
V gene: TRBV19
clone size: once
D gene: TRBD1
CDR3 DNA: TGTGCCAGTAGTAAGAAGGGACAGGGGTTCGAGCAGTACTTC
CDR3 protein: CASSKKGQGFEQYF

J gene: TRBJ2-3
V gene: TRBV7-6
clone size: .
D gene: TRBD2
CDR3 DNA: TGTGCTAGCAGCTTATCCTTCCTAGCGGGAGGGCCCTCTAGCACAGATACGCAGTATTTT
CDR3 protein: CASSLSFLAGGPSSTDTQYF

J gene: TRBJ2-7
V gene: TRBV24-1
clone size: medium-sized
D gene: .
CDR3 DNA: TGTGCCACCAGCTCAGGGTACGAGCAGTACTTC
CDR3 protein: CATSSGYEQYF

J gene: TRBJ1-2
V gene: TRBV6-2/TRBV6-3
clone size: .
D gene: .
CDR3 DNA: TGTGCCAGCAGTTACCAGGGAACGGTCGGCTACACCTTC
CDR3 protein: CASSYQGTVGYTF

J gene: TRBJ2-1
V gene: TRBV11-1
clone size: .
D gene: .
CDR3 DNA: TGTGCCAGCAGCTTAGGGGACGGCATGGGAAATGAGCAGTTCTTC
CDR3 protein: CASSLGDGMGNEQFF

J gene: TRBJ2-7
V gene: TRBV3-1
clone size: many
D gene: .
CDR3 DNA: TGTGCCAGCAGCCAATGGTACTACGAGCAGTACTTC
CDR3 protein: CASSQWYYEQYF

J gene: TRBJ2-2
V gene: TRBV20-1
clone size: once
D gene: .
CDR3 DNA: TGCAGTGCTAGATTCGGGGCGGGCGGGGAGCTGTTTTTT
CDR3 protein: CSARFGAGGELFF

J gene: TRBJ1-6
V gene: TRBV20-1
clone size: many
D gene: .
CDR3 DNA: TGCAGTGCTAGCCCGCAGAATATGGATTCACCCCTCCACTTT
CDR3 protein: CSASPQNMDSPLHF

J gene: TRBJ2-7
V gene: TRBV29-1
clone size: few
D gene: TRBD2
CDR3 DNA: TGCAGCGTCGGACTAGCGGGAGTGCTTGACGAGCAGTACTTC
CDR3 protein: CSVGLAGVLDEQYF

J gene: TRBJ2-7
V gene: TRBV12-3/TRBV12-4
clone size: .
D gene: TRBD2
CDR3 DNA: TGTGCCCTATCTCTCCCGGGGGGCGAGCAGTACTTC
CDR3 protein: CALSLPGGEQYF

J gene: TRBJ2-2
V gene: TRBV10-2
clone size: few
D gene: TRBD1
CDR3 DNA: TGCGCCAGCAGTGAGTGGGGACAGTACACCGGGGAGCTGTTTTTT
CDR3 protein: CASSEWGQYTGELFF

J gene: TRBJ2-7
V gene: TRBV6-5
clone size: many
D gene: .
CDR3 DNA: TGTGCCAGCAGTTACTCCGGGGGCCCCGGCGAGCAGTACTTC
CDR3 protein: CASSYSGGPGEQYF

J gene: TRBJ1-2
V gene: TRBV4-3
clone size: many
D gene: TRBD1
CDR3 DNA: TGCGCCAGCAGCCCTCAGACAGGGACTAACTATGGCTACACCTTC
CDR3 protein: CASSPQTGTNYGYTF

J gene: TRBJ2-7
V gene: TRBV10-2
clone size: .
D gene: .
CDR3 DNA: TGCGCCAGCAAGGAGGGGGCAAAGGGCTCCTACGAGCAGTACTTC
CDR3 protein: CASKEGAKGSYEQYF

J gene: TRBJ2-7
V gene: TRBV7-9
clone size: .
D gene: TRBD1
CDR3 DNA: TGTGCCAGCACCTCAGACAGGGGGGGAGAGCAGTACTTC
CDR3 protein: CASTSDRGGEQYF

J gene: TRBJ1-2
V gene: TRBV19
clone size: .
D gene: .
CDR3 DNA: TGTGCCACCAACTCAAGGGGCCATGGCTACACCTTC
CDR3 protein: CATNSRGHGYTF

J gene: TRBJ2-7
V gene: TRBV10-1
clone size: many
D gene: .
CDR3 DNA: TGCGCCAGCAGTGTTTGTGACACCTCCTACGAGCAGTACTTC
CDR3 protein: CASSVCDTSYEQYF

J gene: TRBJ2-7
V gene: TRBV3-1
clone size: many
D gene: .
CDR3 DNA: TGTGCCAGCAGCCAACAACGCGAGCAGTACTTC
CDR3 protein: CASSQQREQYF

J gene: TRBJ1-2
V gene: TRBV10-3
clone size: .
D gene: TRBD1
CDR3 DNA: TGTGCCATCAGTGAGTCGGCTTACAGGGGGGGGTATGGCTACACCTTC
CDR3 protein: CAISESAYRGGYGYTF

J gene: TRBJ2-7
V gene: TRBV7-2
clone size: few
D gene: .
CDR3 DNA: TGTGCCAGCTTCCACAGGAGGGGTGGGGGTGAGCAGTACTTC
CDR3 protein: CASFHRRGGGEQYF

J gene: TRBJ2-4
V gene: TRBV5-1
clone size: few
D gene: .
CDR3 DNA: TGCGCCAGCAGCTTGGTTTCGGGGGCCAAAACCATTCAGTACTTC
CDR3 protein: CASSLVSGAKTIQYF

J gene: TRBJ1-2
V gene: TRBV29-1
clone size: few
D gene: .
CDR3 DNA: TGCAGCGTTCCCCAACCGGGGGACTATGGCTACACCTTC
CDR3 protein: CSVPQPGDYGYTF

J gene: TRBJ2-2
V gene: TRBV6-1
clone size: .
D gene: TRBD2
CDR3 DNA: TGTGCCAGCAGTCGCAGACTAGCGGCGTACGGGGAGCTGTTTTTT
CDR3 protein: CASSRRLAAYGELFF

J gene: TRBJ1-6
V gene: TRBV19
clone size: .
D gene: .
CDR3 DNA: TGTGCCAGTAGTATCGGGGGCCAACCACCCCTCCACTTT
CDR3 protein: CASSIGGQPPLHF

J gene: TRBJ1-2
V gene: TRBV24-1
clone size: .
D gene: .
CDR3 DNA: TGTGCCACCAGTGATCCGAGGGGAGGGGGTTATGGCTACACCTTC
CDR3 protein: CATSDPRGGGYGYTF

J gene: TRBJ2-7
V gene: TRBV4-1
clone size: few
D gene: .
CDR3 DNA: TGCGCCAGCAGCCAAGAGACCCTCTCCTACGAGCAGTACTTC
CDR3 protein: CASSQETLSYEQYF

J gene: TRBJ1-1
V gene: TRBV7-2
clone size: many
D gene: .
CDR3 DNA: TGTGCCAGCAGCTTGCCAGCGAGCACTGAAGCTTTCTTT
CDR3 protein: CASSLPASTEAFF

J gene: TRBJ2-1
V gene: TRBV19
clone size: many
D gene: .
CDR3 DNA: TGTGCCAGTAGTATTAGGGACGTACCCTACAATGAGCAGTTCTTC
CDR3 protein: CASSIRDVPYNEQFF

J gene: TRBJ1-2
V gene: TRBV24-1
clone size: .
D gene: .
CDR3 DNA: TGTGCCACCAGTGATTTGGAACAGAATGGCTACACCTTC
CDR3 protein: CATSDLEQNGYTF